The 10 T cell receptor beta chains listed next were all sequenced from one sample in a study of blood T cell repertoires in COVID-19. Generated by immunoSEQ multiplex PCR, the TCRdb table keeps only in-frame clones and is missing some. This sample has more than 150,000 clones; roughly 80% occur once, and the top ten carry around an eighth. Sequenced material: PBMCs or T cells enriched from blood (not recorded which). These receptors all stem from a man aged 60 to 75 who had been exposed to COVID-19.

The chain is built from TRBV27 and TRBJ2-7; tentatively, D is TRBD1 (6 bases). The CDR3 is 11 residues long. Germline V lookup: CDR1 MNHEY, CDR2 SMNVEV (reference sequence). The V end lost 6 bases, the J end lost 3 bases, and 6 bases lay between the germline ends. CDR3 protein: CASSRGYEQYF. The CDR3 DNA reads TGTGCCAGCAGCAGGGGCTACGAGCAGTACTTC.

This clone showed up just a few times. The V call is TRBV11-3, the J call TRBJ2-1; 10 positions agree with TRBD2. The germline V gene has CDR1 SGHNT and CDR2 YENEEA. This CDR3 contains 18 residues. V trimming: 0 bases; J trimming: 8 bases; junction bases outside the gene matches: 13. The CDR3 DNA reads as TGTGCCAGCAGCTTAGAGGGTCTTAGGGCTAGCGGGAGCTATGAGCAGTTCTTC. Amino acid sequence: CASSLEGLRASGSYEQFF.

The chain uses TRBV4-2 and TRBJ2-3; D is unresolved. Germline-derived CDR1 and CDR2 are LGHNA and YNFKEQ. There are 14 residues in the CDR3. The V gene lost 0 bases and the J gene lost 2 bases, with 6 bases spanning the gap. The CDR3 sequence: CASSQEQNTDTQYF. CDR3 nucleotides: TGTGCCAGCAGCCAAGAGCAGAACACAGATACGCAGTATTTT.

V and J are TRBV10-2 and TRBJ2-7; TRBD2 aligns across 7 bases. The CDR3 runs to 16 residues. Germline trimming cut 8 bases from V and 1 base from J; bases unmatched to any gene: 14. Germline V lookup: CDR1 WSHSY, CDR2 SAAADI. Written as DNA, the CDR3 is TGCGCCAGCCGGATAGGAAAATTAGCGGGTTCCTACGAGCAGTACTTC. Its protein is CASRIGKLAGSYEQYF.

The J gene is TRBJ2-2, the V gene TRBV25-1; tentatively, D is TRBD1 (5 bases). Germline CDR1 is MGHDK and CDR2 is SYGVNS. The CDR3 totals 15 residues. Trimming left V 5 bases short and J 8 bases short, with 18 bases between. The DNA of the CDR3 is TGTGCCAGCAGTCGCGACAGCCTTAAGGGAGGGGAGCTGTTTTTT. The encoded protein is CASSRDSLKGGELFF.

This clone was seen only once. V gene TRBV6-5 combines with J gene TRBJ1-5, with D possibly being TRBD1 (6 bases). The CDR3 consists of 15 residues. Germline V lookup: CDR1 MNHEY, CDR2 SVGAGI. Trimming removed 0 bases at V and 4 bases at J, with 10 bases between. In DNA, the CDR3 is TGTGCCAGCAGTTACTCGGGCAGGGGAAATCAGCCCCAGCATTTT. This translates into CASSYSGRGNQPQHF.

The CDR3 sequence: CSVESNPGGETQYF. The CDR3 region has the DNA TGCAGCGTTGAATCAAACCCAGGGGGGGAGACCCAGTACTTC. The rearrangement uses TRBV29-1 and TRBJ2-5; possibly TRBD1 for D (7 bases). The germline gives CDR1 SQVTM, CDR2 ANQGSEA. This CDR3 spans 14 amino acids. Trimming shortened V by 2 bases and J by 5 bases, and 15 bases separated the two germline ends.

The chain joins TRBV11-3 to TRBJ2-3; D might be TRBD1 (6 bases). The CDR3 is 14 amino acids. V was shortened by 3 bases and J by 3 bases, with 10 bases between the two germline ends. Germline-derived CDR1 and CDR2 are SGHNT and YENEEA. The chain's CDR3 is CASSFYQGTDTQYF. The DNA for the CDR3 is TGTGCCAGCAGCTTTTATCAGGGGACAGATACGCAGTATTTT.

The V call is TRBV7-9, the J call TRBJ1-1; 9 positions agree with TRBD1. The CDR3 runs 18 residues. Germline CDR1 reads SEHNR; CDR2 reads FQNEAQ (reference sequence). V dropped 1 base and J dropped 0; count of bases not matched to a gene: 9. CDR3 amino acids: CASSLETGGVVMNTEAFF. The DNA of the CDR3 is TGTGCCAGCAGCTTAGAAACAGGGGGCGTAGTAATGAACACTGAAGCTTTCTTT.

CDR3: CASSLAIPPYEQYF. The CDR3, as DNA: TGTGCCAGCAGCTTAGCTATCCCCCCCTACGAGCAGTACTTC. The chain recombines TRBV7-9 with TRBJ2-7; D is unclear. The V and J ends lost 0 bases and 2 bases respectively, with 8 bases between them. Per the germline V gene, CDR1 is SEHNR and CDR2 is FQNEAQ (reference sequence). CDR3 length equals 14 residues.